The 30 T cell receptor beta chains given below trace back to one sample, sequenced in a study of metastatic and nonmetastatic thyroid tumors. There were no patients who had received any treatment before thyroid surgery. TCRdb reassembled clones from the PCR reads with MiXCR. The sample yields about 20,000 clones, about a third seen once. Material for sequencing was tumor tissue. The receptors derive from a female donor with papillary thyroid cancer or a benign thyroid nodule (not recorded which). Some clones in this sample may be carry-over from other donors' samples.

This clone occurred a few times. The chain recombines TRBV28 with TRBJ1-6; TRBD1 is a possible D gene (5 bases). The CDR3 spans 13 residues. Germline loops: CDR1 MDHEN, CDR2 SYDVKM. V dropped 6 bases and J dropped 9 bases, with 12 bases sitting between them. The CDR3 bases are TGTGCCAGCAGCAGGGCGCAAGGTTCACCCCTCCACTTT. It yields the protein CASSRAQGSPLHF.

This clone was seen ten or more times. This sequence joins TRBV6-2 or TRBV6-3 and TRBJ2-7, with 8 bases identical to TRBD2. Trimming at V came to 4 bases and at J to 6 bases, leaving 14 bases not matched to a gene. The CDR3 runs 16 residues. The V gene's germline CDR1 is MNHEY and CDR2 SVGEGT. Here the CDR3 DNA reads TGTGCCAGCAGTTTCACGATCGGACTAGCCCGGGTCGAGCAGTACTTC. It codes for CASSFTIGLARVEQYF.

The rearrangement joins TRBV29-1 to TRBJ2-7, with TRBD2 identical over 7 bases. The CDR3 has 11 amino acids. Trimming removed 4 bases from V and 6 bases from J; junction bases left unmatched: 3. CDR1 and CDR2 from the germline V gene are SQVTM and ANQGSEA. Here the CDR3 DNA reads TGCAGCGTTGGGGAGGGAGGCGAGCAGTACTTC. Amino acid sequence: CSVGEGGEQYF.

The V and J genes are TRBV24-1 and TRBJ1-4; possibly TRBD1 for D (5 bases). The CDR3 is made up of 16 amino acids. V lost 0 bases to trimming and J lost 7 bases, with 14 bases between them. Germline lookup yields CDR1 KGHDR and CDR2 SFDVKD. The CDR3 is CATSDLGDDGAEKLFF. The CDR3 DNA sequence: TGTGCCACCAGTGATTTGGGGGACGATGGGGCTGAAAAACTGTTTTTT.

The genes are TRBV4-2 and TRBJ2-3; 10 bases align to TRBD2. Germline CDR1 reads LGHNA; CDR2 reads YNFKEQ. V shed 0 bases and J 4 bases; nucleotides not matched to a gene: 4. The CDR3 extends over 16 amino acids. DNA of the CDR3: TGTGCCAGCAGCCAAGACGGGCTAGCGGGAGCAGATACGCAGTATTTT. It yields the protein CASSQDGLAGADTQYF.

This clone was seen more than once but under ten times. The CDR3 nucleotides read TGTGCCAGCAGTTTCGGGACAGTCAAATACGAGCAGTACTTC. Translating it yields CASSFGTVKYEQYF. The V gene is TRBV12-3 or TRBV12-4, the J gene TRBJ2-7; 7 bases are shared with TRBD1. The CDR3 spans 14 residues. With V trimmed by 3 bases and J by 4 bases, 6 bases remained unmatched.

V and J are TRBV5-1 and TRBJ2-2; D not resolved. The V end lost 5 bases, the J end lost 1 base, and 12 bases lay between the germline ends. The germline CDR1 and CDR2 sequences are SGHRS and YFSETQ. The CDR3 runs 15 residues. The CDR3 loop reads CASSTLDKNTGELFF. The CDR3 bases are TGCGCCAGCAGTACCCTCGACAAGAACACCGGGGAGCTGTTTTTT.

The genes are TRBV6-2 or TRBV6-3 and TRBJ1-1; no firm D call. V lost 2 bases and J lost 1, with 8 bases in between. The germline gives CDR1 MNHEY, CDR2 SVGEGT. The CDR3 is made up of 14 amino acids. Written as DNA, the CDR3 is TGTGCCAGCAGTTACGCAGATTGGAACACTGAAGCTTTCTTT. This sequence encodes CASSYADWNTEAFF.

This clone was detected a few times. Here the CDR3 omits its conserved ending phenylalanine or tryptophan, so a read error is the likely source. The limits of the CDR3 on the DNA are not certain, so only TCRdb's listed CDR3 is given. The chain recombines TRBV6-1 with TRBJ2-7; TRBD1 is taken as the D call from the table, unchecked against the DNA. The germline CDR1 and CDR2 sequences are MNHNS and SASEGT. The CDR3 comprises 13 residues, both ends counted. CDR3 region: CASSEEGTGAPLG.

This clone has a handful of counts. Relative to the germline gene, one junction end is altered; a read error may explain this. This sequence joins TRBV6-1 and TRBJ1-2; possibly TRBD1 for D (5 bases). CDR1 is MNHNS and CDR2 is SASEGT in the germline V gene. The CDR3 spans 11 residues. The CDR3: CASREDSGYTF. CDR3 bases: TGTGCCAGCAGGGAAGACAGCGGCTACACCTTC.

The V call is TRBV6-1, the J call TRBJ2-3; TRBD1 aligns across 9 bases. Germline V gene lookup returns CDR1 MNHNS and CDR2 SASEGT. The CDR3 runs to 15 residues. Unmatched junction bases numbered 10, after V lost 7 bases and J lost 5 bases. The CDR3 sequence: CASNALGQGIDTQYF. The CDR3 coding sequence is TGTGCCAGCAACGCCTTGGGACAGGGAATAGATACGCAGTATTTT.

This clone was seen a handful of times. This chain links TRBV20-1 with TRBJ2-5; TRBD2 matches 7 bases. The CDR3 spans 15 residues. V shed 0 bases, J shed 5 bases, and the junction held 9 bases outside the gene matches. The germline CDR1 and CDR2 sequences are DFQATT and SNEGSKA (reference sequence). This CDR3 reads CSARDRVAGGETQYF. In DNA form, the CDR3 reads TGCAGTGCTAGAGATCGGGTAGCGGGTGGGGAGACCCAGTACTTC.

Of note for this clone: A read error may produce the germline difference seen at one junction end. This rearrangement joins TRBV9 to TRBJ2-6; the D is unclear. The CDR3 contains 20 residues. From germline, CDR1 is SGDLS and CDR2 YYNGEE. CDR3 residues: CSSSVAPPVLGYTGANVLTF. The CDR3 nucleotides are TGTTCCAGCAGCGTAGCCCCCCCCGTGTTAGGGTATACTGGGGCCAACGTCCTGACTTTC.

This clone was seen many times. The J gene is TRBJ2-3, the V gene TRBV30; weak D call: TRBD2 (6 bases). This CDR3 contains 15 residues. Trimming stripped 2 bases from V and 3 bases from J, with 15 bases between. Per the germline V gene, CDR1 is GTSNPN and CDR2 is SVGIG (reference sequence). CDR3 sequence (DNA): TGTGCCTGGAGTAGTCGGGACTCCTTTACAGATACGCAGTATTTT. The encoded protein is CAWSSRDSFTDTQYF. The variable domain in full, completed from reference TRBV30 and TRBJ2-3, reads SQTIHQWPATLVQPVGSPLSLECTVEGTSNPNLYWYRQAAGRGLQLLFYSVGIGQISSEVPQNLSASRPQDRQFILSSKKLLLSDSGFYLCAWSSRDSFTDTQYFGPGTRLTVL.

Of note for this clone: A read error may explain this, as a much larger clone is one base away. The chain is built from TRBV4-2 and TRBJ2-1; D uncertain. CDR1 is LGHNA and CDR2 is YNFKEQ in the germline V gene. The CDR3 covers 13 residues. The CDR3 bases are TGTGCCAGCAGCCAAGAGGGCGCCAGTGAGCATTTCTTC. Its protein is CASSQEGASEHFF.

In its sample, this clone was seen a few times. The chain carries TRBV6-2 or TRBV6-3 and TRBJ2-1; 10 bases match TRBD2. The CDR3 sequence is 15 residues long. Germline values: CDR1 MNHEY, CDR2 SVGEGT. V trimming: 6 bases; J trimming: 5 bases; junction bases outside the gene matches: 7. The CDR3 protein is CASRQGLAAHNEQFF. DNA of the CDR3: TGTGCCAGCAGACAAGGACTAGCGGCCCACAATGAGCAGTTCTTC.

This clone has a handful of counts. The V gene is TRBV18, the J gene TRBJ2-7; D ambiguous. The CDR3 has 12 amino acids. Per the germline V gene, CDR1 is KGHSH and CDR2 is LQKENI. V shed 3 bases and J shed 5 bases, with 8 bases lying between them. CDR3 region: CASSPVDHEQYF. DNA of the CDR3: TGTGCCAGCTCACCGGTCGACCACGAGCAGTACTTC.

The rearrangement links TRBV20-1 to TRBJ2-7; maybe TRBD1 (5 bases). Deletions cut 5 bases from V and 0 bases from J, with 14 bases between. The germline CDR1 and CDR2 sequences are DFQATT and SNEGSKA (reference sequence). This CDR3 contains 14 residues. CDR3 DNA sequence: TGCAGTGCTCTAACCCGACAGAACTCCTACGAGCAGTACTTC. Translating it yields CSALTRQNSYEQYF.

The chain is built from TRBV6-1 and TRBJ2-5, with a weak D call TRBD2 (6 bases). V was trimmed by 5 bases and J by 5 bases, leaving 18 bases between them. This CDR3 region has 15 residues. Per germline, CDR1 MNHNS and CDR2 SASEGT. In DNA form, the CDR3 reads TGTGCCAGCAGTACCTCCCCAACTGGGGGGGAGACCCAGTACTTC. Amino acid sequence: CASSTSPTGGETQYF.

The chain has TRBV9 and TRBJ2-3, with unresolved D. V was trimmed by 2 bases and J by 0 bases, leaving 4 bases between them. The CDR3 sequence is 13 residues long. Germline V gene sequence: CDR1 SGDLS, CDR2 YYNGEE. DNA for the CDR3: TGTGCCAGCAGCGTGACGAGCACAGATACGCAGTATTTT. This codes for CASSVTSTDTQYF.

The rearrangement links TRBV6-1 to TRBJ1-1; 7 bases map to TRBD1. Germline CDR1 reads MNHNS; CDR2 reads SASEGT. This CDR3 is 16 amino acids long. With 6 bases clipped from V and 0 bases from J, the junction kept 10 bases outside the gene matches. The CDR3, as DNA: TGTGCCAGCAGCCAGTTTGGGGGACAGCTGAACACTGAAGCTTTCTTT. This encodes CASSQFGGQLNTEAFF.

This sequence joins TRBV12-3 or TRBV12-4 and TRBJ2-7; perhaps D is TRBD1 or TRBD2 (5 bases each). This CDR3 is built from 13 residues. With 8 bases removed from V and 4 bases from J, the gap between germline ends came to 15 bases. The CDR3 nucleotides are TGTGCCAGCTCGGTTGGGGGTAGGTACGAGCAGTACTTC. Its protein product is CASSVGGRYEQYF.

The V gene is TRBV28, the J gene TRBJ1-3, with TRBD1 matching 7 bases. V gave up 5 bases and J gave up 0 bases; unmatched junction bases: 10. Germline V gene data show CDR1 as MDHEN and CDR2 as SYDVKM. This CDR3 comprises 17 residues. Here the CDR3 DNA reads TGTGCCAGCAGTCCCCGACAGGGTCTCCTCTCTGGAAACACCATATATTTT. Protein sequence: CASSPRQGLLSGNTIYF.

The chain combines TRBV19 with TRBJ2-2; 8 nucleotides line up with TRBD2. CDR3 size: 15 residues. Germline CDR1 reads LNHDA; CDR2 reads SQIVND (reference sequence). V shed 7 bases, J shed 4 bases, and the junction held 8 bases outside the gene matches. In DNA form, the CDR3 reads TGTGCCAGTACCCCGGGAGGGTTTAGCACCGGGGAGCTGTTTTTT. It is translated as CASTPGGFSTGELFF.

V usage is TRBV20-1 and J usage is TRBJ2-7; unclear D gene. Germline CDR1 reads DFQATT; CDR2 reads SNEGSKA (reference sequence). The CDR3 totals 13 residues. The V gene lost 4 bases and the J gene lost 4 bases, with 14 bases spanning the gap. CDR3 residues: CSATARNYYEQYF. The CDR3 DNA sequence: TGCAGTGCTACCGCCCGTAATTATTACGAGCAGTACTTC.

The chain carries TRBV30 and TRBJ1-3, with no clear D. V lost 2 bases, J lost 0 bases, and 8 bases lay in between. The germline CDR1 and CDR2 sequences are GTSNPN and SVGIG (reference sequence). The CDR3 consists of 14 residues. CDR3 sequence reads: CAWSLTSSGNTIYF. The CDR3 nucleotides read TGTGCCTGGAGTTTGACAAGCTCTGGAAACACCATATATTTT.

The chain combines TRBV7-2 with TRBJ1-5; maybe TRBD1 (5 bases). V was trimmed by 9 bases and J by 5 bases, leaving 20 bases between them. Germline assignment: CDR1 SGHTA and CDR2 FQGNSA. The length of the CDR3 is 15 residues. CDR3 sequence reads: CARDPGASWHQPQHF. DNA for the CDR3: TGTGCCAGGGACCCCGGGGCCTCGTGGCATCAGCCCCAGCATTTT.

This clone has a handful of counts. The chain couples TRBV25-1 to TRBJ2-2; D is unresolved. The germline V and J ends were trimmed by 4 bases and 5 bases, with 5 bases remaining between them. CDR1 and CDR2 from the germline V gene are MGHDK and SYGVNS. The length of the CDR3 is 12 residues. CDR3 coding DNA: TGTGCCAGCAGTGCCCTTACCGGGGAGCTGTTTTTT. Translated: CASSALTGELFF.

The chain couples TRBV20-1 to TRBJ1-5; D is uncertain. V lost 5 bases and J lost 0, with 5 bases in between. The CDR3 runs to 12 residues. Germline V gene data show CDR1 as DFQATT and CDR2 as SNEGSKA (reference sequence). The CDR3 sequence is CSAPGSNQPQHF. The CDR3 DNA is TGCAGTGCTCCAGGTAGCAATCAGCCCCAGCATTTT.

This clone was seen a few times. V and J are TRBV6-1 and TRBJ2-5; TRBD1 or TRBD2 may be the D gene (5 bases each). The CDR3 has 15 amino acids. Trimming removed 6 bases at V and 5 bases at J, with 19 bases between. The germline CDR1 and CDR2 sequences are MNHNS and SASEGT. CDR3 nucleotides: TGTGCCAGCAGGATAGGGGTGGGAAGGAGGGAGACCCAGTACTTC. Protein sequence: CASRIGVGRRETQYF.